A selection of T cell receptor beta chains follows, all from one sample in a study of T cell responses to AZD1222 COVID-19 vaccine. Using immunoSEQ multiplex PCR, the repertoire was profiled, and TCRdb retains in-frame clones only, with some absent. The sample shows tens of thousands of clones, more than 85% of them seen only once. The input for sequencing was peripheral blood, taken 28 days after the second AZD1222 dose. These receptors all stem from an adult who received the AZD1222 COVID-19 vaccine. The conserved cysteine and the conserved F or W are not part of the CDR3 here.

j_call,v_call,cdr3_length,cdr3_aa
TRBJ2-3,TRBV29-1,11,SVRDRGPDTQY
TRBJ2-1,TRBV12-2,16,ASRFTPQGAGVVIGQF
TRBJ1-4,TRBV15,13,ATSRDPAPNEKLF
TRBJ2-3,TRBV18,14,ASSLGGPPSTDTQY
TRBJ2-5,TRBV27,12,ASSLLGQKETQY
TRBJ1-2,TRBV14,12,ASSYNRVSEGYT
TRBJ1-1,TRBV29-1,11,SVGEQGNTEAF
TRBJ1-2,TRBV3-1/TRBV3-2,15,ASSQEGGGSAAYRYT
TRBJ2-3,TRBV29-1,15,SVVGGWTGPRGDTQY
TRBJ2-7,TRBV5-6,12,ASSLEGGRYEQY
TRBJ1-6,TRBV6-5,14,ASSYSKGPTKAPLH
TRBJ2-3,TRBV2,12,ASSRGGSTDTQY
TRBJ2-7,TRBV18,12,ASSPQVGQGEQY
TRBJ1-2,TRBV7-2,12,ASSPRTTNYGYT
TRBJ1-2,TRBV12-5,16,ASGLEGQVGTSILGYT
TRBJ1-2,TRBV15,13,ATSPRDRTNYGYT
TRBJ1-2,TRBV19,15,ASSTLLDRGGNYGYT
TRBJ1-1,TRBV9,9,ASSPTTEAF
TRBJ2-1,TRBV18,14,ASSPPAGVFTNEQF
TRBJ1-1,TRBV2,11,ASNLGRPTEAF
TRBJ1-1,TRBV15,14,ATSRDLGDMNTEAF
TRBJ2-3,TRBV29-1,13,SVGVGVRSTDTQY
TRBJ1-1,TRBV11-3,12,ASSLAGGNTEAF
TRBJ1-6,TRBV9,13,ASSARGRDNSPLH
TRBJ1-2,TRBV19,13,ASSISVGTGDGYT
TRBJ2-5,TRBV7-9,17,ASSFRRTSGGPRQETQY
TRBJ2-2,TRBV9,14,ASSVDSGTAAGELF
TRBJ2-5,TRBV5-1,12,ASSSYDLQETQY
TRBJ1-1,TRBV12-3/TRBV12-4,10,ASSYMNTEAF
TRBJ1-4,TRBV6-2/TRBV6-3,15,ASSHPSGQGPNEKLF
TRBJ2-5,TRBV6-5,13,ASNPTGGPQETQY
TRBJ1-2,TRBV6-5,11,ASSRTANYGYT
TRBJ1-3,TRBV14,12,ASSQGGSGNTIY
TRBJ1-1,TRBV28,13,ASSLGPAGVLNAF
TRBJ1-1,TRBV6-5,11,ASSLTENTEAF
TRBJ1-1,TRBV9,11,ASSVGITGEAF
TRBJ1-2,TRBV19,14,ASSIKRRLSNYGYT
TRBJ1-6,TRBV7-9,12,ASSEGQAAPPLH
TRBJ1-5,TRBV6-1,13,ASSESDRVSQPQH
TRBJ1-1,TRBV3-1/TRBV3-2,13,ASSQGGEGNTEAF
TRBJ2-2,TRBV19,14,ASSMSDRTNTGELF
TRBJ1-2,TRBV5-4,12,ASSYGTANYGYT
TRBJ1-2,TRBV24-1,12,ATSDRGLLYGYT
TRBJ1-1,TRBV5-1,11,ASGGGRNTEAF
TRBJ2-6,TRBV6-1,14,ASSEGSSSGANVLT
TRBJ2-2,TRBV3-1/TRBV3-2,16,ASSQEKGQGGRPGELF
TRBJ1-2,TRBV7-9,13,ASSLEDRGTYGYT
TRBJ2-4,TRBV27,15,ASSFRPVGSSKNIQY